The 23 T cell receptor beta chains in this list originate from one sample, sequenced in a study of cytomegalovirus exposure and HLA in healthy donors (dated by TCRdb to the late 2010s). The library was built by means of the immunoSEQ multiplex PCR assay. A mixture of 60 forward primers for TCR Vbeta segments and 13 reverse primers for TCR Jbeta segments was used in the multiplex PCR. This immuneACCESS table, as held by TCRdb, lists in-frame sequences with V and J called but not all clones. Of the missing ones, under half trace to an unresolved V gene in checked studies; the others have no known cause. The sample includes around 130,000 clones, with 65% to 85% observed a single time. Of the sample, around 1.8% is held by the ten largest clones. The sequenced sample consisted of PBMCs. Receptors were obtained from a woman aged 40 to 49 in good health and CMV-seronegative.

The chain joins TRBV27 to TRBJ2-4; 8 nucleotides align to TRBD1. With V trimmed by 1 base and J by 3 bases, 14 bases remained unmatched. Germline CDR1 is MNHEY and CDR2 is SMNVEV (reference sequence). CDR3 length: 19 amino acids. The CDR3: CASSLWGPAGGADKNIQYF. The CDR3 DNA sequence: TGTGCCAGCAGTTTATGGGGTCCCGCAGGGGGCGCGGACAAAAACATTCAGTACTTC.

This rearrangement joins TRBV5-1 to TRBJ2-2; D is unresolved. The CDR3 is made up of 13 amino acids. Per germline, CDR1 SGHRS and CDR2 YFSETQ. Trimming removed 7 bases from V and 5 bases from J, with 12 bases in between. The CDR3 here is CASRPSETGELFF. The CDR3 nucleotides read TGCGCCAGCCGCCCTTCTGAGACCGGGGAGCTGTTTTTT.

The CDR3 bases are TGCGCCAGCAGCGAAGGCAGAGGCCCCGCGGGGCGGTATTTT. Its protein is CASSEGRGPAGRYF. The chain recombines TRBV10-1 with TRBJ2-3, with a tentative D call TRBD2 (6 bases). Trimming removed 6 bases from V and 14 bases from J, with 24 bases in between. Germline V gene data show CDR1 as WNHNN and CDR2 as SYGVQD (reference sequence). The CDR3 contains 14 residues.

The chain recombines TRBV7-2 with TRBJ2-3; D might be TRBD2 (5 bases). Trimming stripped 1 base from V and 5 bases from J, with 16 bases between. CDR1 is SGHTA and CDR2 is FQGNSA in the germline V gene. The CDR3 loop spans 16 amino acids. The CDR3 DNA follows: TGTGCCAGCAGCTTAGGTCGGGGATACCCGGGAGATACGCAGTATTTT. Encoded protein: CASSLGRGYPGDTQYF.

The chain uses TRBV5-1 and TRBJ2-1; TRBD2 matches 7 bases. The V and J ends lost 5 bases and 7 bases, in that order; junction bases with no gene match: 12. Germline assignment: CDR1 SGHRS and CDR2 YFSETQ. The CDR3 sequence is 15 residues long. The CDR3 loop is CASSLAGEFGNEQFF. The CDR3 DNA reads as TGCGCCAGCAGTCTCGCGGGAGAATTTGGGAATGAGCAGTTCTTC.

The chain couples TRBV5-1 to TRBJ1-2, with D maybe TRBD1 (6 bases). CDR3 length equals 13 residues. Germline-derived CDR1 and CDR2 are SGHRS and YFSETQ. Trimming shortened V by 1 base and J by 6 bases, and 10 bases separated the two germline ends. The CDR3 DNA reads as TGCGCCAGCAGCTTGACAGGGCGGGATGGCTACACCTTC. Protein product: CASSLTGRDGYTF.

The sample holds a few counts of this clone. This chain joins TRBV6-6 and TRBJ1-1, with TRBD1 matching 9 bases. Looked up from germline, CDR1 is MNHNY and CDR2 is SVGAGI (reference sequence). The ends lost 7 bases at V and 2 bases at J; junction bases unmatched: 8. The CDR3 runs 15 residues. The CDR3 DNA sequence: TGTGCCAGCACGGTACAGGGGGCGCGCAACACTGAAGCTTTCTTT. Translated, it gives CASTVQGARNTEAFF.

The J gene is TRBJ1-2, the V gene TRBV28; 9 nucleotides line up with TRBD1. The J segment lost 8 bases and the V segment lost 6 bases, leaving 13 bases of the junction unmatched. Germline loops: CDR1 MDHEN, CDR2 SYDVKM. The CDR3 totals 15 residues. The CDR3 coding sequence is TGTGCCAGCAGAAGCACAGGGGGCGCTTTTCGAGGCTACACCTTC. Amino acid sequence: CASRSTGGAFRGYTF.

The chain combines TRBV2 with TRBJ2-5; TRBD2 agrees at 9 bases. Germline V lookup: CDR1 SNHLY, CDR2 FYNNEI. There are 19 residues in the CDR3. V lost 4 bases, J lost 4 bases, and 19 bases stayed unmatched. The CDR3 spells CASSGTTALSRGGGETQYF. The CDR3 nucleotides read TGTGCCAGCAGTGGGACGACTGCATTATCGCGGGGGGGTGGAGAGACCCAGTACTTC.

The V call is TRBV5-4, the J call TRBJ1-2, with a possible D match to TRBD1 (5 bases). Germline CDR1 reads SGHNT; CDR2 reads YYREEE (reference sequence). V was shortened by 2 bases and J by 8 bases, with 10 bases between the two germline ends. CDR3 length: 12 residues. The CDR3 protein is CASSLGVDGYTF. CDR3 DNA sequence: TGTGCCAGCAGCTTAGGGGTCGACGGCTACACCTTC.

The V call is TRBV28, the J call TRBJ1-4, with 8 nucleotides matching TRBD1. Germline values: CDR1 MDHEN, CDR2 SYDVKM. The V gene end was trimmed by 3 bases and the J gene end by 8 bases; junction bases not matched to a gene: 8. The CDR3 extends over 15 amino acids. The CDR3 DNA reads TGTGCCAGCAGTTTGGCGCAGGGGGCGGGGGAAAAACTGTTTTTT. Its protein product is CASSLAQGAGEKLFF. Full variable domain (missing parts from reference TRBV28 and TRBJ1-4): DVKVTQSSRYLVKRTGEKVFLECVQDMDHENMFWYRQDPGLGLRLIYFSYDVKMKEKGDIPEGYSVSREKKERFSLILESASTNQTSMYLCASSLAQGAGEKLFFGSGTQLSVL.

The CDR3 region is CASGRTGGAVGGYTF. The CDR3 coding sequence is TGTGCCAGCGGGCGGACAGGGGGCGCAGTAGGGGGCTACACCTTC. The chain uses TRBV27 and TRBJ1-2; the match to TRBD1 covers 11 bases. Germline lookup yields CDR1 MNHEY and CDR2 SMNVEV (reference sequence). The CDR3 loop spans 15 amino acids. V lost 8 bases and J lost 8; bases outside the gene matches: 13.

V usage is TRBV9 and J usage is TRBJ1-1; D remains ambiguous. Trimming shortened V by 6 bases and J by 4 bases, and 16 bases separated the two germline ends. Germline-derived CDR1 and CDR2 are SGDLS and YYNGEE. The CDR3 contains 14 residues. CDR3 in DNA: TGTGCCAGCACAAGTCCGATCAGGCCCACTGAAGCTTTCTTT. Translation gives CASTSPIRPTEAFF.

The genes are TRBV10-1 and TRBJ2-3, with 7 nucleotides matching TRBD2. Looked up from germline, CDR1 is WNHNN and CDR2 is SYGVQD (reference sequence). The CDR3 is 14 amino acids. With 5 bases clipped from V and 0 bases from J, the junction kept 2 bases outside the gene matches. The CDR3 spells CASSFSGSTDTQYF. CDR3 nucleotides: TGCGCCAGCAGTTTTAGCGGGAGCACAGATACGCAGTATTTT.

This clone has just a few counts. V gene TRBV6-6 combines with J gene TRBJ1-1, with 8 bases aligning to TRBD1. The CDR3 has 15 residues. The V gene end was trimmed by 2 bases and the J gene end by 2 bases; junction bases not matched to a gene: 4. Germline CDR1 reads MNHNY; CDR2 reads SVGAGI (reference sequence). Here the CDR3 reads CASSYPGQVNTEAFF. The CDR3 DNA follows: TGTGCCAGCAGTTACCCGGGACAGGTTAACACTGAAGCTTTCTTT.

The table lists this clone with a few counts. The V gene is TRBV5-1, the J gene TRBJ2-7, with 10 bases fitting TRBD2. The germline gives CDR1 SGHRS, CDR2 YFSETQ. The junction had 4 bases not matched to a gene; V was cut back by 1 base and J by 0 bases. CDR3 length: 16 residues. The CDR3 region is CASSLTTSGVSYEQYF. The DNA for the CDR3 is TGCGCCAGCAGCTTGACTACTAGCGGGGTCTCCTACGAGCAGTACTTC.

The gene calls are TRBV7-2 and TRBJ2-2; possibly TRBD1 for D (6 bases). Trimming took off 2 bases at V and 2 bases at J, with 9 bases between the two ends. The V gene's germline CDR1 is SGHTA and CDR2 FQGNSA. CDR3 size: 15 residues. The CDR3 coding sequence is TGTGCCAGCAGCTTATTGGACAGAAACACCGGGGAGCTGTTTTTT. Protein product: CASSLLDRNTGELFF. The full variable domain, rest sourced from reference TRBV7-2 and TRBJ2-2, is GAGVSQSPSNKVTEKGKDVELRCDPISGHTALYWYRQSLGQGLEFLIYFQGNSAPDKSGLPSDRFSAERTGGSVSTLTIQRTQQEDSAVYLCASSLLDRNTGELFFGEGSRLTVL.

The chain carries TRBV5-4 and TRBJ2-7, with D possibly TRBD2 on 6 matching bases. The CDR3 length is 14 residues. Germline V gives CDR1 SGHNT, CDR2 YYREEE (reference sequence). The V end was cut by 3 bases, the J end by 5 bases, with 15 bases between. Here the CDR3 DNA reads TGTGCCAGCAGCTGGGGGGTGGCTCCAGACGAGCAGTACTTC. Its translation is CASSWGVAPDEQYF.

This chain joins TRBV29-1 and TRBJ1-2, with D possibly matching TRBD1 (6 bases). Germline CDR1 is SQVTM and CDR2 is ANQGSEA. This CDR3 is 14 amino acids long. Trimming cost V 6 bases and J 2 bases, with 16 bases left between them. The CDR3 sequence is CSVDPGGSNYGYTF. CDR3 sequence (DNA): TGCAGCGTGGACCCGGGGGGCTCAAACTATGGCTACACCTTC.

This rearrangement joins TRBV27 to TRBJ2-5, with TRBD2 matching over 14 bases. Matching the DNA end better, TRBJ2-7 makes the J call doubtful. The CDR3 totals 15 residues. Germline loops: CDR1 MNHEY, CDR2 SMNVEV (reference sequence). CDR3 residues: CASSPGTSGSYEQYF. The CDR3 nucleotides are TGTGCCAGCAGTCCTGGGACTAGCGGGAGTTACGAGCAGTACTTC.

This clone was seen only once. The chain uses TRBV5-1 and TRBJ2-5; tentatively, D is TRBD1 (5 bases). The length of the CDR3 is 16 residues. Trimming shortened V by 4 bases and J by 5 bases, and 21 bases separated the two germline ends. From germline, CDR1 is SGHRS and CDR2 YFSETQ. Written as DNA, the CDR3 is TGCGCCAGCAGCAGACAGTTTGAGCCCCTGGAGGAGACCCAGTACTTC. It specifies CASSRQFEPLEETQYF.

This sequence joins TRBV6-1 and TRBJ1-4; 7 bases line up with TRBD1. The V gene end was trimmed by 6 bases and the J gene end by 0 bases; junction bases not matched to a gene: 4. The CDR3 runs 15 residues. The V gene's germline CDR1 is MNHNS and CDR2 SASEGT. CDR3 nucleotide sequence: TGTGCCAGCAGGACAGGGCCTGCAACTAATGAAAAACTGTTTTTT. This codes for CASRTGPATNEKLFF.

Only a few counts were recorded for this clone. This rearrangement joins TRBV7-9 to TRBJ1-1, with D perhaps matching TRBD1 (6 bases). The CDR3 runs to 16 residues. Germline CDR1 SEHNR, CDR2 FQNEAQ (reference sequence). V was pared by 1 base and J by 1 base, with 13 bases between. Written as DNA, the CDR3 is TGTGCCAGCAGCTTAGGCGAGACAGGAGAGAACACTGAAGCTTTCTTT. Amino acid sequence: CASSLGETGENTEAFF.